Listed below are T cell receptor beta chains from one sample, sequenced in a study of shared clonotypes between healthy human individuals. The method was immunoSEQ multiplex PCR; TCRdb's version includes in-frame clones alone and lacks a portion of them. The sample holds millions of clones, more than 85% seen once. Material for sequencing was naive CD8+ T cells from PBMCs. These receptors all come from a man aged 18 to 30 in good health. Some clones in this sample may be carry-over from other donors' samples. CDR3s include the opening cysteine and the closing phenylalanine or tryptophan. A D gene is named only where the DNA matches it firmly. Clone size is not always given. Where it is, it says once, few, many or a class for expanded clones.

>-|TRBJ2-1|-|TRBV27|15
TGTGCCAGCAGTTTACGGAGCGCTTCCTACAATGAGCAGTTCTTC
CASSLRSASYNEQFF
>-|TRBJ2-3|TRBD2|TRBV11-3|17
TGTGCCAGCAGCCATCGGACTAGCGGGACTAGCACAGATACGCAGTATTTT
CASSHRTSGTSTDTQYF
>-|TRBJ1-1|TRBD1|TRBV5-1|16
TGCGCCAGCAGCTTTATGGACAGGGAAGGAGACACTGAAGCTTTCTTT
CASSFMDREGDTEAFF
>-|TRBJ1-4|TRBD1|TRBV27|17
TGTGCCAGCAGCCTACAGCACAGGGGAGGAACTAATGAAAAACTGTTTTTT
CASSLQHRGGTNEKLFF
>-|TRBJ1-2|TRBD1|TRBV7-9|14
TGTGCCAGCAGCTCAGGGGGCAATAACTATGGCTACACCTTC
CASSSGGNNYGYTF
>-|TRBJ2-2|-|TRBV6-5|14
TGTGCCAGCACTATCCGAACCGGCTTCGGGGAGCTGTTTTTT
CASTIRTGFGELFF
>-|TRBJ1-1|-|TRBV15|15
TGTGCCACCAGCAGAGAACGGACAGTGACTAATGAAGCTTTCTTT
CATSRERTVTNEAFF
>-|TRBJ2-3|-|TRBV7-6|17
TGTGCCAGCGTACCAGATTACCGGGGGGCCCCAGTAGATACGCAGTATTTT
CASVPDYRGAPVDTQYF
>-|TRBJ2-1|-|TRBV6-1|14
TGTGCCAGCAGTGATCTAGCGCCCTACAATGAGCAGTTCTTC
CASSDLAPYNEQFF
>-|TRBJ2-1|-|TRBV9|13
TGTGCCAGCAGCGGAGGACAGATCAATGAGCAGTTCTTC
CASSGGQINEQFF
>-|TRBJ2-1|-|TRBV9|16
TGTGCCAGCAGCGTAGCCGACAGGTCAAGGCCCGATGAGCAGTTCTTC
CASSVADRSRPDEQFF
>-|TRBJ1-2|-|TRBV28|15
TGTGCCAGCAGTGCAGGGGCCGGGGATTCCTATGGCTACACCTTC
CASSAGAGDSYGYTF
>-|TRBJ2-1|-|TRBV12-5|12
TGTGCTAGTGGTTACCATCAAAATGAGCAGTTCTTC
CASGYHQNEQFF
>-|TRBJ2-7|-|TRBV27|13
TGTGCCAGCAGGATGGGGACATTTCACGAGCAGTACTTC
CASRMGTFHEQYF
>-|TRBJ2-1|TRBD2|TRBV19|16
TGTGCCAGTAGTATTTCACCAGCGGGATCCTACAATGAGCAGTTCTTC
CASSISPAGSYNEQFF
>-|TRBJ2-1|-|TRBV5-1|16
TGCGCCAGCAGCTTGATCGCGGGTTATTCCTACAATGAGCAGTTCTTC
CASSLIAGYSYNEQFF
>-|TRBJ2-7|-|TRBV19|15
TGTGCCAGTAGCCCGGGGGCAGGGGAGAACTACGAGCAGTACTTC
CASSPGAGENYEQYF
>-|TRBJ2-1|TRBD2|TRBV7-9|13
TGTGCCAGCAGCTTCGGGGGGGCGAATGAGCAGTTCTTC
CASSFGGANEQFF
>-|TRBJ2-7|-|TRBV5-1|16
TGCGCCAGCAGTTTATCCGGACGGGCGAGCTCCTACGAGCAGTACTTC
CASSLSGRASSYEQYF
>once|TRBJ1-5|-|TRBV27|13
TGTGCCAGCAGTCCAACTGGTGGCCAGCCCCAGCATTTT
CASSPTGGQPQHF
>-|TRBJ2-7|-|TRBV5-1|15
TGCGCCAGCAGCTTGAGACAGGTCCTTCGGGGCGAGCAGTACTTC
CASSLRQVLRGEQYF
>-|TRBJ2-1|-|TRBV29-1|13
TGCAGCGTTGCCGGGATTACCTACAATGAGCAGTTCTTC
CSVAGITYNEQFF
>-|TRBJ2-7|-|TRBV9|17
TGTGCCAGCAGCGGGACAACCGGGACGGATTCCATCTACGAGCAGTACTTC
CASSGTTGTDSIYEQYF
>few|TRBJ1-1|-|TRBV27|13
TGTGCCAGCACCAATAGGGAGAACACTGAAGCTTTCTTT
CASTNRENTEAFF
>-|TRBJ2-2|TRBD2|TRBV27|16
TGTGCCAGCTGTCTAGGGACTAGCGTTGGCACCGGGGAGCTGTTTTTT
CASCLGTSVGTGELFF
>-|TRBJ2-5|TRBD1|TRBV5-1|16
TGCGCCAGCAGCTTGAGACAGGGTGCATTTGGGGAGACCCAGTACTTC
CASSLRQGAFGETQYF
>-|TRBJ1-4|-|TRBV28|14
TGTGCCAGCAGTTTCGGGGTAGGGGCCGAAAAACTGTTTTTT
CASSFGVGAEKLFF
>-|TRBJ2-5|-|TRBV27|16
TGTGCCAGCAGTCTATCAAGAGGCAGCAGCCAAGAGACCCAGTACTTC
CASSLSRGSSQETQYF
>-|TRBJ2-1|TRBD2|TRBV5-1|17
TGCGCCAGCAGCTTCGGACTAGCGGGCATTCTTTACAATGAGCAGTTCTTC
CASSFGLAGILYNEQFF
>-|TRBJ2-7|TRBD1|TRBV19|14
TGTGCCAGTAGAGGACAGGGGTCTCACTACGAGCAGTACTTC
CASRGQGSHYEQYF
>-|TRBJ1-2|-|TRBV4-1|15
TGCGCCAGCAGCCATGGGGGTATACCTAATTATGGCTACACCTTC
CASSHGGIPNYGYTF
>-|TRBJ2-1|TRBD2|TRBV2|15
TGTGCCAGCAGTGACAGCGGGAGAATAGACAATGAGCAGTTCTTC
CASSDSGRIDNEQFF
>-|TRBJ1-1|-|TRBV6-6|13
TGTGCCAGCAGTTACTCTGCCTACGTTGAAGCTTTCTTT
CASSYSAYVEAFF
>few|TRBJ1-4|TRBD1|TRBV18|16
TGTGCCAGCTCCGAGGACAGGCTCCTTAAGCGTGAAAAACTGTTTTTT
CASSEDRLLKREKLFF
>-|TRBJ2-1|TRBD2|TRBV11-2|16
TGTGCCAGCAGCTCCCGGACCGGGGGGTCCTACAATGAGCAGTTCTTC
CASSSRTGGSYNEQFF
>-|TRBJ2-7|-|TRBV4-3|15
TGCGCCAGCAGCCAAGGGCCATCAGGGGCGTACGAGCAGTACTTC
CASSQGPSGAYEQYF
>-|TRBJ2-2|-|TRBV27|13
TGTGCCAGCAGTCCTTTAGGCACCGGGGAGCTGTTTTTT
CASSPLGTGELFF
>-|TRBJ2-3|TRBD2|TRBV27|13
TGTGCCAGCTCGTGGGGGGGAGCAGATACGCAGTATTTT
CASSWGGADTQYF
>-|TRBJ1-2|-|TRBV7-9|13
TGTGCCAGCAGCTATGTCGACAGCTTCGGCTACACCTTC
CASSYVDSFGYTF
>-|TRBJ1-1|-|TRBV11-3|13
TGTGCCAGCAGCTCCACGAGGGGCACTGAAGCTTTCTTT
CASSSTRGTEAFF
>-|TRBJ2-2|TRBD2|TRBV7-9|17
TGTGCCAGCAGCCGCCGCCCTAGCGGTCCGAACACCGGGGAGCTGTTTTTT
CASSRRPSGPNTGELFF
>-|TRBJ2-7|TRBD2|TRBV4-3|16
TGCGCCAGCAGCCAAGAAGTTAGCGGGAGCTCCTACGAGCAGTACTTC
CASSQEVSGSSYEQYF
>-|TRBJ2-5|TRBD1|TRBV9|14
TGTGCCAGCTCAGGGACAGGTCCGGGGGAGACCCAGTACTTC
CASSGTGPGETQYF
>-|TRBJ2-5|TRBD1|TRBV11-3|15
TGTGCCAGCAGCTTAGAACCAGGGGGCGCGGAGACCCAGTACTTC
CASSLEPGGAETQYF
>-|TRBJ2-7|-|TRBV19|12
TGTGCCAGTAGTATAGGGGGAAAGGAGCAGTACTTC
CASSIGGKEQYF
>-|TRBJ2-1|-|TRBV28|14
TGTGCCAGCAGTTTATTCTCAGGGGAGGCTGAGCAGTTCTTC
CASSLFSGEAEQFF
>few|TRBJ2-1|TRBD1|TRBV7-9|12
TGTGCCAGCAGCTCTGCCGGGACAGTCCAATTCTTC
CASSSAGTVQFF
>-|TRBJ2-2|TRBD1|TRBV19|22
TGTGCCAGTAGTATTTATGGGTTCCGGGACAGGCTGAGCGCATTGAACACCGGGGAGCTGTTTTTT
CASSIYGFRDRLSALNTGELFF
>-|TRBJ1-3|TRBD1|TRBV27|16
TGTGCCAGCAGTCCACAAATGACAGGGATTGGAAACACCATATATTTT
CASSPQMTGIGNTIYF
>-|TRBJ2-7|-|TRBV21-1|16
TGTGCCAGCAGCCCTCGGACTAGCGGGATAAACTACGAGCAGTACTTC
CASSPRTSGINYEQYF
>once|TRBJ1-2|-|TRBV27|16
TGTGCCAGCAGTCCCACTGGGGGGGCTACCCCCTATGGCTACACCTTC
CASSPTGGATPYGYTF
>-|TRBJ2-3|TRBD2|TRBV27|16
TGTGCCACCCGTTTTGGACTAGCGGGATTCACAGATACGCAGTATTTT
CATRFGLAGFTDTQYF
>-|TRBJ2-4|TRBD2|TRBV4-1|17
TGCGCCAGCAGCCAAGTTAACGCGGGACTAGGGCAAAACATTCAGTACTTC
CASSQVNAGLGQNIQYF